These 30 T cell receptor beta chains originate from one sample sequenced in a study of blood T cell repertoires in COVID-19 (dated by TCRdb to the early 2020s). The library was built by means of the immunoSEQ multiplex PCR assay. In its TCRdb copy, this immuneACCESS table keeps in-frame sequences only and misses some clones. Where compared with another copy, unresolved V genes explain less than half of these, and the others have no known cause. Here the sample has about 70,000 clones; roughly 80% occur a single time. The ten most abundant clones make up about a tenth of the sample. Sequencing was carried out using peripheral blood. The source is a human donor in a cohort sampled during active COVID-19.

This rearrangement joins TRBV30 to TRBJ1-4; D is undetermined. CDR1 and CDR2 from the germline V gene are GTSNPN and SVGIG (reference sequence). Between the trimmed V and J ends, which lost 0 bases and 8 bases, there was a span of 19 bases. This CDR3 spans 16 amino acids. CDR3 sequence (DNA): TGTGCCTGGAGTGTACTCTACAGCCCTTTTGGGGAAAAACTGTTTTTT. Translating gives CAWSVLYSPFGEKLFF. Full variable domain (remainder filled in from reference TRBV30 and TRBJ1-4): SQTIHQWPATLVQPVGSPLSLECTVEGTSNPNLYWYRQAAGRGLQLLFYSVGIGQISSEVPQNLSASRPQDRQFILSSKKLLLSDSGFYLCAWSVLYSPFGEKLFFGSGTQLSVL.

The chain carries TRBV19 and TRBJ1-5; TRBD1 might be the D (6 bases). V was trimmed by 1 base and J by 4 bases, leaving 11 bases between them. CDR1 is LNHDA and CDR2 is SQIVND in the germline V gene (reference sequence). This CDR3 is built from 15 residues. As DNA, the CDR3 is TGTGCCAGTAGTATAGTTCCAGGGGCGAATCAGCCCCAGCATTTT. This sequence encodes CASSIVPGANQPQHF.

The chain couples TRBV5-1 to TRBJ2-7; 11 positions match TRBD2. CDR3 length: 17 amino acids. Germline-derived CDR1 and CDR2 are SGHRS and YFSETQ. V trimming: 1 base; J trimming: 0 bases; junction bases outside the gene matches: 6. The CDR3 spells CASSLSSGGTSSYEQYF. In DNA form, the CDR3 reads TGCGCCAGCAGCTTGTCTAGCGGGGGGACTAGCTCCTACGAGCAGTACTTC.

This chain connects TRBV5-1 to TRBJ1-2, with 8 positions matching TRBD1. Per germline, CDR1 SGHRS and CDR2 YFSETQ. This CDR3 has 16 amino acids. With V trimmed by 5 bases and J by 1 base, 10 bases remained unmatched. The CDR3 sequence: CASRRRGTGGNYGYTF. The CDR3 nucleotides read TGCGCCAGCAGACGAAGGGGGACAGGCGGTAACTATGGCTACACCTTC.

CDR3 bases: TGTGCCATCAGTGGGACAGATGGAAACACCATATATTTT. Its protein is CAISGTDGNTIYF. The chain is built from TRBV10-3 and TRBJ1-3; maybe TRBD1 (6 bases). V lost 4 bases and J 3 bases, leaving 7 bases between the germline ends. The CDR3 loop spans 13 amino acids. Germline-derived CDR1 and CDR2 are ENHRY and SYGVKD.

The chain uses TRBV7-3 and TRBJ2-3; 10 bases match TRBD1. The V gene end was trimmed by 1 base and the J gene end by 1 base; junction bases not matched to a gene: 8. The CDR3 loop spans 18 amino acids. Germline V lookup: CDR1 SGHTA, CDR2 FQGTGA. The CDR3 bases are TGTGCCAGCAGCTTAATGGCCCCCGGGACAGGGGGCACAGATACGCAGTATTTT. Encoded protein: CASSLMAPGTGGTDTQYF.

V gene TRBV6-5 combines with J gene TRBJ2-3, with 11 bases aligning to TRBD2. Germline V gene sequence: CDR1 MNHEY, CDR2 SVGAGI. V was clipped by 1 base and J by 4 bases; unmatched bases: 4. The CDR3 sequence is 16 residues long. The CDR3, as DNA: TGTGCCAGCAGTTACTTAGCGGGGGGGCGTTCAGATACGCAGTATTTT. This encodes CASSYLAGGRSDTQYF.

The chain couples TRBV19 to TRBJ2-7, with 8 bases aligning to TRBD1. Germline CDR1 and CDR2: LNHDA and SQIVND (reference sequence). V shed 4 bases, J shed 4 bases, and the junction held 9 bases outside the gene matches. The CDR3 is 15 amino acids. As DNA, the CDR3 is TGTGCCAGTAGTAACGCAGGGGGCGATCAATACGAGCAGTACTTC. This sequence encodes CASSNAGGDQYEQYF.

This clone came up a few times. The chain's CDR3 is CASSEGQGYYEQYF. The CDR3 nucleotides read TGTGCCAGCAGTGAGGGACAGGGATACTACGAGCAGTACTTC. The chain links TRBV2 to TRBJ2-7, with TRBD1 matching over 9 bases. The CDR3 extends over 14 amino acids. V shed 3 bases and J 3 bases; nucleotides not matched to a gene: 3. Per the germline V gene, CDR1 is SNHLY and CDR2 is FYNNEI.

This chain uses TRBV2 with TRBJ2-1, with 10 bases aligning to TRBD1. This CDR3 is 13 amino acids long. CDR1 is SNHLY, CDR2 FYNNEI, per germline. The trim removed 8 bases at V and 7 bases at J, leaving 5 bases unmatched. The CDR3 DNA reads as TGTGCCAGCTTGAAGGGACAGGGGAATGAGCAGTTCTTC. Protein sequence: CASLKGQGNEQFF.

The table lists this clone with a few counts. The V call is TRBV3-1 (or the pseudogene TRBV3-2), the J call TRBJ2-2; 7 nucleotides agree with TRBD1. The CDR3 length is 16 residues. V shed 5 bases, J shed 2 bases, and the junction held 8 bases outside the gene matches. Germline CDR1 LGHDT, CDR2 YNNKEL (reference sequence). Here the CDR3 reads CASSSERTGNTGELFF. CDR3 DNA: TGTGCCAGCAGCTCGGAGAGGACAGGTAACACCGGGGAGCTGTTTTTT.

This clone was observed a few times. The chain combines TRBV18 with TRBJ2-3, with D perhaps matching TRBD1 (5 bases). The CDR3 covers 17 residues. CDR1 KGHSH and CDR2 LQKENI come from the germline V gene. Trimming left V 1 base short and J 2 bases short, with 16 bases between. The CDR3 DNA follows: TGTGCCAGCTCACCACTGCAAGGGGCGCCCCCCACAGATACGCAGTATTTT. Protein sequence: CASSPLQGAPPTDTQYF.

This clone has a handful of counts. The gene calls are TRBV6-5 and TRBJ2-7; 7 bases match TRBD1. In germline, CDR1 is MNHEY, CDR2 SVGAGI. The CDR3 is 12 amino acids. V gave up 5 bases and J gave up 5 bases; unmatched junction bases: 3. The CDR3 DNA reads TGTGCCAGCAGTCCCACAGGGGACGAGCAGTACTTC. Encoded protein: CASSPTGDEQYF.

This CDR3 is CASSQEPGRGNIQYF. CDR3 sequence (DNA): TGCGCCAGCAGCCAAGAGCCCGGCAGGGGAAACATTCAGTACTTC. The gene calls are TRBV4-3 and TRBJ2-4; D is perhaps TRBD1 (6 bases). Trimming took 0 bases from V and 6 from J, leaving 12 bases between them. Germline V gene sequence: CDR1 LGHNA, CDR2 YSLEER. CDR3 length equals 15 residues.

The chain is built from TRBV7-9 and TRBJ1-3, with D perhaps matching TRBD1 (6 bases). V lost 8 bases and J 4 bases, leaving 18 bases between the germline ends. CDR1 SEHNR and CDR2 FQNEAQ come from the germline V gene (reference sequence). The CDR3 sequence is 15 residues long. The CDR3 nucleotides are TGTGCCAGCGACAGTGGGGGGGCAGTAGGAAACACCATATATTTT. It translates to CASDSGGAVGNTIYF.

The V and J genes are TRBV5-1 and TRBJ2-7; 10 nucleotides align to TRBD2. The germline V gene encodes CDR1 SGHRS and CDR2 YFSETQ. The CDR3 totals 15 residues. V lost 7 bases to trimming and J lost 5 bases; unmatched junction nucleotides: 12. The CDR3 DNA sequence: TGCGCCAGCGGACGAGGGAGCGGGGGGGACCACGAGCAGTACTTC. It yields the protein CASGRGSGGDHEQYF.

The CDR3 coding sequence is TGTGCCAGCAGTTCTAGCGGGGTTTCCTACGAGCAGTACTTC. This translates into CASSSSGVSYEQYF. The chain couples TRBV6-5 to TRBJ2-7; TRBD2 aligns across 9 bases. This CDR3 is 14 amino acids long. With V trimmed by 4 bases and J by 1 base, 2 bases remained unmatched. The germline V gene encodes CDR1 MNHEY and CDR2 SVGAGI.

This chain joins TRBV5-1 and TRBJ1-1, with 9 bases that match TRBD1. The CDR3 has 15 residues. Per germline, CDR1 SGHRS and CDR2 YFSETQ. With V trimmed by 4 bases and J by 1 base, 5 bases remained unmatched. CDR3 in amino acids: CASSPRTGENTEAFF. CDR3 coding DNA: TGCGCCAGCAGCCCGAGGACAGGGGAGAACACTGAAGCTTTCTTT. Full variable domain (rest looked up from reference TRBV5-1 and TRBJ1-1): KAGVTQTPRYLIKTRGQQVTLSCSPISGHRSVSWYQQTPGQGLQFLFEYFSETQRNKGNFPGRFSGRQFSNSRSEMNVSTLELGDSALYLCASSPRTGENTEAFFGQGTRLTVV.

The V and J genes are TRBV10-3 and TRBJ1-2; 9 nucleotides agree with TRBD1. The germline V gene encodes CDR1 ENHRY and CDR2 SYGVKD. V lost 0 bases, J lost 7 bases, and 0 bases stayed unmatched. The CDR3 has 13 amino acids. As DNA, the CDR3 is TGTGCCATCAGTGAGTCGACAGGGGGTGGCTACACCTTC. It yields the protein CAISESTGGGYTF.

V is TRBV4-1 and J is TRBJ2-2, with 9 bases aligning to TRBD2. This CDR3 is 16 amino acids long. V was clipped by 3 bases and J by 6 bases; unmatched bases: 8. CDR1 and CDR2 (germline): MGHRA, YSYEKL. CDR3 nucleotides: TGCGCCAGCAGCCACCTAAGTAGCGGGGGAGCCGGGGAGCTGTTTTTT. This sequence encodes CASSHLSSGGAGELFF.

The rearrangement links TRBV5-5 to TRBJ2-7; D unclear. The CDR3 runs 13 residues. V lost 0 bases to trimming and J lost 6 bases, with 10 bases between them. The germline gives CDR1 SGHKS, CDR2 YYEKEE (reference sequence). In nucleotides, the CDR3 is TGTGCCAGCAGCTTGGTGCCTCTCGGCGAGCAGTACTTC. Protein sequence: CASSLVPLGEQYF. Full variable domain (remainder filled in from reference TRBV5-5 and TRBJ2-7): DAGVTQSPTHLIKTRGQQVTLRCSPISGHKSVSWYQQVLGQGPQFIFQYYEKEERGRGNFPDRFSARQFPNYSSELNVNALLLGDSALYLCASSLVPLGEQYFGPGTRLTVT.

This chain connects TRBV5-6 to TRBJ2-1; 9 bases match TRBD2. Trimming removed 0 bases from V and 4 bases from J; junction bases left unmatched: 5. The CDR3 has 16 residues. Germline lookup yields CDR1 SGHDT and CDR2 YYEEEE. CDR3 in amino acids: CASSLGPSGVYNEQFF. The CDR3 DNA is TGTGCCAGCAGCTTGGGTCCTAGCGGGGTATACAATGAGCAGTTCTTC.

This clone showed up just once. The rearrangement links TRBV7-8 to TRBJ1-2; D is unresolved. The CDR3 sequence is 13 residues long. V was trimmed by 5 bases and J by 5 bases, leaving 12 bases between them. CDR1 and CDR2 (germline): SGHVS, FQNEAQ. Written as DNA, the CDR3 is TGTGCCAGCAGCCTGGGGAGTTCATATGGCTACACCTTC. Residues: CASSLGSSYGYTF.

This sequence joins TRBV30 and TRBJ2-7; possible D gene TRBD1, 5 bases. This CDR3 contains 13 residues. From germline, CDR1 is GTSNPN and CDR2 SVGIG (reference sequence). With 2 bases removed from V and 5 bases from J, the gap between germline ends came to 13 bases. This chain's CDR3 is CAWSRQGWDEQYF. In DNA form, the CDR3 reads TGTGCCTGGAGTAGGCAGGGTTGGGACGAGCAGTACTTC. Variable domain in full (rest from reference TRBV30 and TRBJ2-7): SQTIHQWPATLVQPVGSPLSLECTVEGTSNPNLYWYRQAAGRGLQLLFYSVGIGQISSEVPQNLSASRPQDRQFILSSKKLLLSDSGFYLCAWSRQGWDEQYFGPGTRLTVT.

This chain uses TRBV12-5 with TRBJ2-2, with D tentatively TRBD1 (5 bases). Between the trimmed V and J ends, which lost 0 bases and 7 bases, there was a span of 9 bases. CDR1 is LGHNT, CDR2 FRNRAP, per germline. The CDR3 covers 14 residues. The CDR3 loop reads CASGLVDSVGELFF. For the CDR3, the DNA is TGTGCTAGTGGTTTGGTCGACAGTGTCGGGGAGCTGTTTTTT. The variable domain in full, with the rest retrieved from reference TRBV12-5 and TRBJ2-2, is DARVTQTPRHKVTEMGQEVTMRCQPILGHNTVFWYRQTMMQGLELLAYFRNRAPLDDSGMPKDRFSAEMPDATLATLKIQPSEPRDSAVYFCASGLVDSVGELFFGEGSRLTVL.

The chain links TRBV5-1 to TRBJ2-7; possibly TRBD2 for D (6 bases). The CDR3 loop spans 13 amino acids. Trimming shortened V by 2 bases and J by 2 bases, and 8 bases separated the two germline ends. CDR1 SGHRS and CDR2 YFSETQ come from the germline V gene. For the CDR3, the DNA is TGCGCCAGCAGCTTCGGGGGACCCTACGAGCAGTACTTC. Translated, it gives CASSFGGPYEQYF.

The chain has TRBV5-1 and TRBJ1-1, with 8 bases identical to TRBD1. Germline CDR1 reads SGHRS; CDR2 reads YFSETQ. The J segment lost 2 bases and the V segment lost 1 base, leaving 4 bases of the junction unmatched. This CDR3 comprises 15 residues. The chain's CDR3 is CASSLQGAGNTEAFF. In DNA, the CDR3 is TGCGCCAGCAGCTTGCAGGGGGCGGGAAACACTGAAGCTTTCTTT.

This chain connects TRBV6-2 or TRBV6-3 to TRBJ1-2; D is unclear. Germline CDR1 and CDR2: MNHEY and SVGEGT. V was clipped by 2 bases and J by 1 base, with 11 bases between them. The CDR3 contains 15 residues. Written as DNA, the CDR3 is TGTGCCAGCAGTTACCCCCGCGGAGGTAACTATGGCTACACCTTC. This sequence encodes CASSYPRGGNYGYTF.

This clone was counted a few times. The V call is TRBV7-2, the J call TRBJ1-1; D is ambiguous. The ends were cut back, 8 bases at V and 2 bases at J, with 12 bases in the middle. Germline values: CDR1 SGHTA, CDR2 FQGNSA. The CDR3 loop spans 13 amino acids. The CDR3 nucleotides are TGTGCCAGCCGTTTACAGTTAAACACTGAAGCTTTCTTT. This codes for CASRLQLNTEAFF.

The DNA for the CDR3 is TGTGCCAGCAGCCAAACCGGGAGCCATAATCCATTCCCTTTAGGAGGCTACACCTTC. As protein: CASSQTGSHNPFPLGGYTF. This chain uses TRBV16 with TRBJ1-2; no definite D call. Per germline, CDR1 KGHSY and CDR2 FQNENV. This CDR3 spans 19 amino acids. V dropped 2 bases and J dropped 8 bases, with 30 bases sitting between them.